This T cell receptor beta chain was documented in a study of blood T cell repertoires in COVID-19. The CDR3 is 15 residues long. The germline CDR1 and CDR2 sequences are SGHTA and FQGNSA. V was pared by 5 bases and J by 2 bases, with 13 bases between. Profiling relied on immunoSEQ multiplex PCR, and the TCRdb table lists in-frame clones only, not all of them. The table records around 41,000 clones, around 84% of them present only once. The receptor was isolated from a human donor in a cohort sampled during active COVID-19. The rearrangement links TRBV7-2 to TRBJ1-5; D gene unclear. Sequenced material: peripheral blood. This chain's CDR3 is CASSGAGVRNQPQHF. CDR3 nucleotides: TGTGCCAGCAGCGGAGCGGGTGTTCGCAATCAGCCCCAGCATTTT.